Listed below are T cell receptor beta chains from one sample, sequenced in a study of cytomegalovirus exposure and HLA in healthy donors. Generated by immunoSEQ multiplex PCR, the TCRdb table keeps only in-frame clones and is missing some. This table has about 250,000 clones, 80% to 90% appearing once. The sequencing input was PBMCs. All receptors derive from a girl aged 2 to 10 in good health and CMV-seronegative. Each CDR3 is given with its conserved first and last residue. D genes are given only for firm matches.

TRBJ2-5 | TRBD2 | 12 | TRBV29-1 | TGCAGCGCACTAGCGGAGCAAGAGACCCAGTACTTC | CSALAEQETQYF
TRBJ1-3 | TRBD1 | 16 | TRBV19 | TGTGCCAGTTCCTTCGGGACAGGGGCAACTGGAAACACCATATATTTT | CASSFGTGATGNTIYF
TRBJ1-1 | . | 12 | TRBV6-5 | TGTGCCATCACACAGGGGAACACTGAAGCTTTCTTT | CAITQGNTEAFF
TRBJ2-7 | TRBD1 | 12 | TRBV7-6 | TGTGCCAGCAGCTCGGGACAGATCGGGCAGTACTTC | CASSSGQIGQYF
TRBJ2-7 | . | 15 | TRBV7-9 | TGTGCCAGCAGCTTAGGGTCAACTAGCTCCTACGAGCAGTACTTC | CASSLGSTSSYEQYF
TRBJ2-1 | TRBD2 | 15 | TRBV11-2 | TGTGCCAGCAGCCCGAGCGGGAGCTCCTACAATGAGCAGTTCTTC | CASSPSGSSYNEQFF
TRBJ2-7 | . | 15 | TRBV29-1 | TGCAGCGTCCTCACTCCGGACTCCCGGAGGGGCGAGCAGTACTTC | CSVLTPDSRRGEQYF
TRBJ2-1 | TRBD2 | 18 | TRBV4-1 | TGCGCCAGCAGCCCGCACGTGGTCCGACTAGCGGGGTACAATGAGCAGTTCTTC | CASSPHVVRLAGYNEQFF
TRBJ2-2 | . | 14 | TRBV5-6 | TGTGCCAGCAGCTTTTTGAGATTGACCGGGGAGCTGTTTTTT | CASSFLRLTGELFF
TRBJ2-7 | . | 15 | TRBV7-3 | TGTGCCAGCAGCTCGGGGTCAGGGGCCCCCTACGAGCAGTACTTC | CASSSGSGAPYEQYF
TRBJ1-3 | . | 16 | TRBV11-2 | TGTGCCAGCAAACTTTGGGGGCTCCCCTCTGGAAACACCATATATTTT | CASKLWGLPSGNTIYF
TRBJ2-1 | . | 15 | TRBV7-2 | TGTGCCAGCAGCTCCACTCGCGTCCCAAACAATGAGCAGTTCTTC | CASSSTRVPNNEQFF